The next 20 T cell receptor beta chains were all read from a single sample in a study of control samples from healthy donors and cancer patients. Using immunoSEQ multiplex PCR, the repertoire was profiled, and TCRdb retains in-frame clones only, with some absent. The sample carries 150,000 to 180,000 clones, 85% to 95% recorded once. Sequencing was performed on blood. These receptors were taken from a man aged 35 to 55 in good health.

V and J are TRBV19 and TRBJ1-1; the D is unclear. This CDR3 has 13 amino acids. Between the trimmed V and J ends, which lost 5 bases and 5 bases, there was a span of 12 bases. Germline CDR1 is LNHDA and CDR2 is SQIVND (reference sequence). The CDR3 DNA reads TGTGCCAGTAGTCCGAGCACGTCGACTGAAGCTTTCTTT. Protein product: CASSPSTSTEAFF.

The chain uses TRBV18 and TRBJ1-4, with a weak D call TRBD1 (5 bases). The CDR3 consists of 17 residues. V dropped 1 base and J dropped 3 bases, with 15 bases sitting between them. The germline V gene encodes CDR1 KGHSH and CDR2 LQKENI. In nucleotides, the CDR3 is TGTGCCAGCTCACCACGGGCCCCGGGACTTTCTAATGAAAAACTGTTTTTT. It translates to CASSPRAPGLSNEKLFF. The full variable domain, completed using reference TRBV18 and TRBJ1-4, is NAGVMQNPRHLVRRRGQEARLRCSPMKGHSHVYWYRQLPEEGLKFMVYLQKENIIDESGMPKERFSAEFPKEGPSILRIQQVVRGDSAAYFCASSPRAPGLSNEKLFFGSGTQLSVL.

CDR3 residues: CASSVRGAQHF. CDR3 DNA: TGTGCCAGCAGTGTCCGTGGGGCCCAGCATTTT. The rearrangement links TRBV28 to TRBJ1-5, with D unclear. Germline CDR1 is MDHEN and CDR2 is SYDVKM. Deletions cut 5 bases from V and 11 bases from J, with 10 bases between. The CDR3 loop spans 11 amino acids.

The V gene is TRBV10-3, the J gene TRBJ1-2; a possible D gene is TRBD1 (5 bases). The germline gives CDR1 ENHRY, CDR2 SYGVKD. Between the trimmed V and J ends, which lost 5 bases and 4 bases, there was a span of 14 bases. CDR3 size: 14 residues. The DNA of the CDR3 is TGTGCCATCAGTAAGGGGAGTCGGGCCTATGGCTACACCTTC. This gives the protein CAISKGSRAYGYTF.

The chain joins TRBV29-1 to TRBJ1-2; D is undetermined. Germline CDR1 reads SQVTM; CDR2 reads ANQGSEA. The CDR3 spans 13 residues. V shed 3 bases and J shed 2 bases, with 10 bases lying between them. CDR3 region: CSVDSLDNYGYTF. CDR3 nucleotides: TGCAGCGTTGATTCCCTGGACAACTATGGCTACACCTTC.

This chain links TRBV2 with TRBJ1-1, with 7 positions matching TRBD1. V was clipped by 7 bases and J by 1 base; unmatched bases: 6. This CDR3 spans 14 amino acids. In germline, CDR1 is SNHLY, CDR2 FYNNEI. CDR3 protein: CASTLGTANTEAFF. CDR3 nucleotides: TGTGCCAGCACCCTAGGGACAGCGAACACTGAAGCTTTCTTT.

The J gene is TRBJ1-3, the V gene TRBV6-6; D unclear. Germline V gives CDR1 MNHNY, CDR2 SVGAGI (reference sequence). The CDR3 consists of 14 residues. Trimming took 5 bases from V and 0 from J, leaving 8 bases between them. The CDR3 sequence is CASSPDISGNTIYF. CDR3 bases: TGTGCCAGCAGTCCTGACATCTCTGGAAACACCATATATTTT.

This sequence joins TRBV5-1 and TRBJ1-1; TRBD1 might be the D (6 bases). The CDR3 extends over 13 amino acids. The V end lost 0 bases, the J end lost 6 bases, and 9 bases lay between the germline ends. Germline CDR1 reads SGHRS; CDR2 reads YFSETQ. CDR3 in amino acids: CASSLVGQPEAFF. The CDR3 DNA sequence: TGCGCCAGCAGCTTGGTCGGACAGCCTGAAGCTTTCTTT.

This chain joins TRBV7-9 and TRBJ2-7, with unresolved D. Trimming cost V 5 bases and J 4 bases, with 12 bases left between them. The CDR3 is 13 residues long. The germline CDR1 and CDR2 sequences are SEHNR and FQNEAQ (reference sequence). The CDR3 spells CASSPPPRYEQYF. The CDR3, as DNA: TGTGCCAGCAGCCCTCCCCCACGATACGAGCAGTACTTC.

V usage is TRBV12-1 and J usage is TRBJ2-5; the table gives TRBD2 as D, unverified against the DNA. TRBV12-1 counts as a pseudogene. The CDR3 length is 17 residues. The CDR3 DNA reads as TGTGCCAGCAGCACCAGGACTAGCGGGGGGAGACAAGAGACCCAGTACTTC. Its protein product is CASSTRTSGGRQETQYF.

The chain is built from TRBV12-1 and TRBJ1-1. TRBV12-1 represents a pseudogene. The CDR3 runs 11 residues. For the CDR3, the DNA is TGTGCCCGCGAAGAGAACACTGAAGCTTTCTTT. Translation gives CAREENTEAFF.

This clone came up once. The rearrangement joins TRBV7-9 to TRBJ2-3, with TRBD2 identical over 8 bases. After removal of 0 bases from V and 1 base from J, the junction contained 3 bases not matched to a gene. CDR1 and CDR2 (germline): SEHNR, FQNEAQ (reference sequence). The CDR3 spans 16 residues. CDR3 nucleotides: TGTGCCAGCAGCTTAGCCAGCGGGGGACGCACAGATACGCAGTATTTT. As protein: CASSLASGGRTDTQYF.

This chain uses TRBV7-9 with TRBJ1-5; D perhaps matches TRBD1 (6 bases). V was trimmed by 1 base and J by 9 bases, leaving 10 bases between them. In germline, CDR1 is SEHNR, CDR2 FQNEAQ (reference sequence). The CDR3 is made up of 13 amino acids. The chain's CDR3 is CASSLVGAGPQHF. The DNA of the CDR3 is TGTGCCAGCAGCTTAGTGGGGGCCGGGCCCCAGCATTTT. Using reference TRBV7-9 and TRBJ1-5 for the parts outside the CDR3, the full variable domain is DTGVSQNPRHKITKRGQNVTFRCDPISEHNRLYWYRQTLGQGPEFLTYFQNEAQLEKSRLLSDRFSAERPKGSFSTLEIQRTEQGDSAMYLCASSLVGAGPQHFGDGTRLSIL.

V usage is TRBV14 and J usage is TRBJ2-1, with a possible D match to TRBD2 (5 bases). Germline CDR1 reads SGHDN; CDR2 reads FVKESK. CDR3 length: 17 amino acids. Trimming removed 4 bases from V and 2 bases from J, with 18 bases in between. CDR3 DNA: TGTGCCAGCAGCCTCCGAACCACCGGGAAAACCTACAATGAGCAGTTCTTC. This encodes CASSLRTTGKTYNEQFF. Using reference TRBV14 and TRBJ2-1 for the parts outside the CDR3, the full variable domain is EAGVTQFPSHSVIEKGQTVTLRCDPISGHDNLYWYRRVMGKEIKFLLHFVKESKQDESGMPNNRFLAERTGGTYSTLKVQPAELEDSGVYFCASSLRTTGKTYNEQFFGPGTRLTVL.

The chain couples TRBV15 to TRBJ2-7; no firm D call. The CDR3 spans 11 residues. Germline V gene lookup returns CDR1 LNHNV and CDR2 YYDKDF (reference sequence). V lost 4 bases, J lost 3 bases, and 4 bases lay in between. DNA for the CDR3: TGTGCCACCAGCATGAACTACGAGCAGTACTTC. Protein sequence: CATSMNYEQYF.

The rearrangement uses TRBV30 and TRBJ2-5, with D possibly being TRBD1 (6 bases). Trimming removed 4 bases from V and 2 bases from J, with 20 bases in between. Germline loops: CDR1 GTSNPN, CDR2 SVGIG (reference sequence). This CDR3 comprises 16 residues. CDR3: CAWTVQGPKYQETQYF. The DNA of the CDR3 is TGTGCCTGGACGGTCCAGGGGCCGAAGTATCAAGAGACCCAGTACTTC.

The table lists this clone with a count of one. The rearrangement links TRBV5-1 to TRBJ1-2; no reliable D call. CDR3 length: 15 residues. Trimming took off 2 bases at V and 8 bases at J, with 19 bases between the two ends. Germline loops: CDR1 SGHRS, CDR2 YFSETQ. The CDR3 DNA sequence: TGCGCCAGCAGCTTCTTGGTCGGAGGCCTGGGAGGCTACACCTTC. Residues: CASSFLVGGLGGYTF.

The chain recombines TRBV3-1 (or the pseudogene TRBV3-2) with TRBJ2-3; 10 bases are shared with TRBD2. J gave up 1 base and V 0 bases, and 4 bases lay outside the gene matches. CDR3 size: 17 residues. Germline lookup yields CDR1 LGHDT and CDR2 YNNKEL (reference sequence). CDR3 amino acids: CASSQEGAGGGTDTQYF. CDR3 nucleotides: TGTGCCAGCAGCCAAGAAGGAGCGGGGGGGGGCACAGATACGCAGTATTTT.

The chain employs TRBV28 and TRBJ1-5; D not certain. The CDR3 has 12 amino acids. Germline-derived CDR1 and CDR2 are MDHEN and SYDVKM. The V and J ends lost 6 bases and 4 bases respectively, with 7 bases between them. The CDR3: CASRSDNQPQHF. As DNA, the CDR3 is TGTGCCAGCAGATCCGATAATCAGCCCCAGCATTTT.

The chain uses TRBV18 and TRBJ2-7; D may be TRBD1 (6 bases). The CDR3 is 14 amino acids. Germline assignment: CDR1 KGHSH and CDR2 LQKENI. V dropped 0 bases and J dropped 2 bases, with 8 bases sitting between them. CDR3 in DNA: TGTGCCAGCTCACCACCGGCAGGGGCCTACGAGCAGTACTTC. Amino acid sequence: CASSPPAGAYEQYF.